Given below is one TCR beta chain in context. Its antigen is unidentified. This sample was included in a study of cytomegalovirus exposure and HLA in healthy donors. Looked up from germline, CDR1 is MDHEN and CDR2 is SYDVKM. Losses at the gene ends were 4 bases for V and 7 bases for J; bases not matched to a gene: 10. The CDR3 is 15 amino acids. 60 Vbeta and 13 Jbeta primers were used in PCR. Some clones are missing from TCRdb's copy, which holds only in-frame ones; the method was immunoSEQ multiplex PCR. The sample carries 52,000 or so clones, roughly 73% recorded once. Overall study results and limits: Upon later analysis, TCR association rates were observed to vary by HLA locus, being highest for DRB1 and lowest for HLA-C. The study designated fewer than 200 TCR beta chains cytomegalovirus-associated. Usually a TCR sequence was rare, but some public TCRs were found in many donors. Confirmation in vitro established that three CMV-associated chains were specific for CMV antigens.

The specimen sequenced was PBMCs. The receptor comes from a woman aged 40 to 49 in good health and CMV-seropositive. The genes are TRBV28 and TRBJ1-5, with 7 bases lining up with TRBD1. CDR3 amino acids: CASSYPTGRGQPQHF. CDR3 in DNA: TGTGCCAGCAGTTACCCGACAGGGAGAGGGCAGCCCCAGCATTTT.